This TCR beta chain was profiled in a study of T cells in localized non-small cell lung cancer. The protocol was immunoSEQ multiplex PCR, while the TCRdb copy is restricted to in-frame clones and leaves out a portion. The sample includes over 40,000 clones, 85% to 90% of them seen just once. General study results and limits: Higher blood T cell density tracked longer overall survival.

The CDR3 covers 15 residues. The germline V gene has CDR1 SGHTA and CDR2 FQGNSA. V lost 1 base and J 2 bases, leaving 10 bases between the germline ends. As concerns this clone: The antigen remains undetermined.

The chain joins TRBV7-2 to TRBJ2-3, with unresolved D. Sequenced material: peripheral blood, taken before any cancer treatment. This TCR was recovered from a woman aged 18-49 years with stage III lung adenocarcinoma. The DNA of the CDR3 is TGTGCCAGCAGCTTAGGGACCAAATTCACAGATACGCAGTATTTT. Translated: CASSLGTKFTDTQYF. Looking up the rest from reference TRBV7-2 and TRBJ2-3 gives the full variable domain: GAGVSQSPSNKVTEKGKDVELRCDPISGHTALYWYRQSLGQGLEFLIYFQGNSAPDKSGLPSDRFSAERTGGSVSTLTIQRTQQEDSAVYLCASSLGTKFTDTQYFGPGTRLTVL.